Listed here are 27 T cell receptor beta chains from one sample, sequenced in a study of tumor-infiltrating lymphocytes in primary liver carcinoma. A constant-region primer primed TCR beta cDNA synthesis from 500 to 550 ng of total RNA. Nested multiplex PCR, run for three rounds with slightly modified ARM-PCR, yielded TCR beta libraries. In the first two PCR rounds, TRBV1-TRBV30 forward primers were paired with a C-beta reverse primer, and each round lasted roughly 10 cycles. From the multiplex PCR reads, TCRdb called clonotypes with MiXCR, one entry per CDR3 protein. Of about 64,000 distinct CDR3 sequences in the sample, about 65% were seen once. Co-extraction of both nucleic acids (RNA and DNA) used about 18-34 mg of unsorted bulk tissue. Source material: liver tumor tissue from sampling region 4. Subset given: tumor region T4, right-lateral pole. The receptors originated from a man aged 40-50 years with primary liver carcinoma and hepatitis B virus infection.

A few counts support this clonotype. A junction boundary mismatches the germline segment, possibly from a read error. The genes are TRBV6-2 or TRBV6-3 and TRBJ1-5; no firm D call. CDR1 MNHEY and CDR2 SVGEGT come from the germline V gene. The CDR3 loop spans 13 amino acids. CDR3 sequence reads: CVSSYRAEQPQHF. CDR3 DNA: TGTGTCAGCAGTTACCGGGCCGAGCAGCCCCAGCATTTT.

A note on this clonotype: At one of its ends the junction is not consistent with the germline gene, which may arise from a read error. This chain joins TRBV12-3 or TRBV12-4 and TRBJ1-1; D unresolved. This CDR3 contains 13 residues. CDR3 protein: CASSFSRAAEAFF. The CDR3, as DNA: TGCGCCAGCAGTTTTTCAAGGGCCGCTGAAGCTTTCTTT.

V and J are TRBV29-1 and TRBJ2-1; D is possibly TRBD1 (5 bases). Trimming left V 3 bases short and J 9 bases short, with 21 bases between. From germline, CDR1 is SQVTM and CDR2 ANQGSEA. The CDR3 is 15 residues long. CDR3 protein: CSVEDGIGVHSEQFF. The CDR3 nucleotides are TGCAGCGTTGAGGATGGGATAGGGGTCCACAGTGAGCAGTTCTTC.

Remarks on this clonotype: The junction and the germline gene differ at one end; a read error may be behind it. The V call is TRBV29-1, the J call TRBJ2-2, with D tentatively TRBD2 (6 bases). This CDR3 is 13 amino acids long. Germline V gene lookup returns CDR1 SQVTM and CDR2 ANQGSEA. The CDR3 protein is CSVLREDTGELLF. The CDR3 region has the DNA TGCAGCGTTCTCAGGGAGGACACTGGGGAGCTGCTTTTT.

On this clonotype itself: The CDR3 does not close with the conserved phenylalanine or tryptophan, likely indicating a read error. CDR3 sequence reads: CASNLLGHRGNYEQYS. CDR3 in DNA: TGCGCCAGCAACCTTCTTGGTCACAGGGGGAACTACGAGCAGTACTCC. V gene TRBV5-1 combines with J gene TRBJ2-7; 8 bases fit TRBD1. Looked up from germline, CDR1 is SGHRS and CDR2 is YFSETQ. This CDR3 has 16 residues. J gave up 3 bases and V 6 bases, and 14 bases lay outside the gene matches.

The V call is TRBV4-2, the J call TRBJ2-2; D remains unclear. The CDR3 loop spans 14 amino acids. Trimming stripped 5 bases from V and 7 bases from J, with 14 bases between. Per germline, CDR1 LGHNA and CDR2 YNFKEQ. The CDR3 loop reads CASSTWSYIGELFF. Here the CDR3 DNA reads TGTGCCAGCAGCACATGGAGTTACATCGGGGAGCTGTTTTTT.

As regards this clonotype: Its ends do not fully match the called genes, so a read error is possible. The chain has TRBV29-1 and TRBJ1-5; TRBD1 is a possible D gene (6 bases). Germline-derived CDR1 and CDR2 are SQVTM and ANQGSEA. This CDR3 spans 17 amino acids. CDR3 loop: CSVEVTGADSGPQVQHF. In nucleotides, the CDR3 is TGCAGCGTTGAAGTGACAGGCGCCGACTCGGGTCCTCAGGTCCAGCATTTC.

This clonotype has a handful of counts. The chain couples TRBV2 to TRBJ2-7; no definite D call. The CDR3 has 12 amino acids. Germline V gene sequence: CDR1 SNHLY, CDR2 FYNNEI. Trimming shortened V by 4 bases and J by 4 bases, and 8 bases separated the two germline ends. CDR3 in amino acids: CASSAGGYEQYF. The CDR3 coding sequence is TGTGCCAGCAGTGCCGGCGGTTACGAGCAGTACTTC.

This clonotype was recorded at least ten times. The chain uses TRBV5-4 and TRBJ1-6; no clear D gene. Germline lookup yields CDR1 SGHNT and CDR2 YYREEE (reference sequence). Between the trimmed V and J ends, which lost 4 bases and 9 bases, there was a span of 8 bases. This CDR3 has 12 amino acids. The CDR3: CASSHDSSPLHF. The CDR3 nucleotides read TGTGCCAGCAGCCACGATAGTTCACCCCTCCACTTT.

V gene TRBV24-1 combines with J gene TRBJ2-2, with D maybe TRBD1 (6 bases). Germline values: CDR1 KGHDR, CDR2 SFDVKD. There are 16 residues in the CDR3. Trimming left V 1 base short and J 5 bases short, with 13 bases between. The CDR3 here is CATSDFGRGRTGELFF. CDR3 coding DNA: TGTGCCACCAGTGATTTCGGCAGGGGAAGGACCGGGGAGCTGTTTTTT.

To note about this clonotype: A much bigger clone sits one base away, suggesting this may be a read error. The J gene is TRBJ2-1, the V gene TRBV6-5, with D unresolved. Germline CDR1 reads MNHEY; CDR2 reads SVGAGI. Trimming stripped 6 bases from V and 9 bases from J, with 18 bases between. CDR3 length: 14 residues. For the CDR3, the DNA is TGTGCCAGCAGCCCTCGGCCCAGCTCTGGTGAGCAGTTCTTC. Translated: CASSPRPSSGEQFF.

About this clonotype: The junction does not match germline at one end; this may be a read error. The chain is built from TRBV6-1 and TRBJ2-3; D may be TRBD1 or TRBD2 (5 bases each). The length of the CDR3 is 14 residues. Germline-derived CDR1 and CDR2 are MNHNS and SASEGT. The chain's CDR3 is CASSVGEATDRQYF. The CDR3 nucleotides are TGTGCCAGCAGTGTGGGGGAAGCGACAGATAGGCAGTATTTT.

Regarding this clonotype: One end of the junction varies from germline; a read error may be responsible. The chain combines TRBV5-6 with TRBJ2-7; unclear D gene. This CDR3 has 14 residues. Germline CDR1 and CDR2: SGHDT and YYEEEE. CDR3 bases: TGTGCCAGTAGCTCGGCGGAGTCAGAATACGAGCTGTACTTC. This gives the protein CASSSAESEYELYF.

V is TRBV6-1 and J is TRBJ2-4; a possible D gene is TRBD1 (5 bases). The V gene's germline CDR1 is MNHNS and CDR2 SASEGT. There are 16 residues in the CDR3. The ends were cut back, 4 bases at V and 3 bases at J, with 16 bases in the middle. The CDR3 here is CASSAEGVFGKNIQYF. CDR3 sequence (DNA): TGTGCCAGCAGTGCCGAAGGGGTGTTCGGCAAAAACATTCAGTACTTC.

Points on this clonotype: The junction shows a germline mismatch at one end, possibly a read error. CDR3 in amino acids: CDSSLDQREAFSSYNGQFF. In DNA, the CDR3 is TGTGACAGCAGCTTAGATCAGCGGGAGGCGTTTAGCTCCTACAATGGGCAGTTCTTC. The genes are TRBV11-3 and TRBJ2-1, with 9 nucleotides matching TRBD2. Per the germline V gene, CDR1 is SGHNT and CDR2 is YENEEA. The CDR3 has 19 residues.

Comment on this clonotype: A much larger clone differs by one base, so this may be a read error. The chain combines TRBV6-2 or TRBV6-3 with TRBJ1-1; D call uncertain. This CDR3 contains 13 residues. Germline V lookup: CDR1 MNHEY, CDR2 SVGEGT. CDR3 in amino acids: CARSSPLRIEAFF. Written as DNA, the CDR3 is TGTGCCAGGAGTTCCCCCCTTCGTATTGAAGCTTTCTTT.

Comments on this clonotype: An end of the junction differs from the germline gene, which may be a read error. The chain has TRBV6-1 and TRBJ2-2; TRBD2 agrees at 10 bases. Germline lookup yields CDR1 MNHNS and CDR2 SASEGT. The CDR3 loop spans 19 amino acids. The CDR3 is CACSDGELGAGGDTGELFF. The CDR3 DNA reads TGTGCCTGCAGTGATGGAGAATTAGGAGCGGGAGGGGACACCGGGGAGCTGTTTTTT.

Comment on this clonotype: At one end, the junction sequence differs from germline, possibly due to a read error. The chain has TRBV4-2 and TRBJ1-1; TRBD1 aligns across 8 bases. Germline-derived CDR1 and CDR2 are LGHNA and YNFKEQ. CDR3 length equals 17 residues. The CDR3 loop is CASSQEYGQGFCTDAFF. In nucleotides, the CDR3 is TGTGCCAGTAGCCAAGAGTACGGACAGGGTTTTTGTACTGACGCTTTCTTT.

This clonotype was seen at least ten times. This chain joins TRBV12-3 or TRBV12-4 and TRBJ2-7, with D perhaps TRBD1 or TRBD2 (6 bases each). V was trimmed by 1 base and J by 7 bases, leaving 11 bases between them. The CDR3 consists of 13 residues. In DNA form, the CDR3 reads TGTGCCAGCAGTTTAGGGGGGGCCGGGGAGCAGTACTTC. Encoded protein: CASSLGGAGEQYF.

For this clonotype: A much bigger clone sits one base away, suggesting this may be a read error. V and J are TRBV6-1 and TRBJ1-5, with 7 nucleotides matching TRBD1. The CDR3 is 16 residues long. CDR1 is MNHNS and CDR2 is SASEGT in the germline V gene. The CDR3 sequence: CAGSEKGQGEHQPQHF. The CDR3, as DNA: TGTGCCGGCAGTGAAAAAGGGCAGGGGGAGCATCAGCCCCAGCATTTT.

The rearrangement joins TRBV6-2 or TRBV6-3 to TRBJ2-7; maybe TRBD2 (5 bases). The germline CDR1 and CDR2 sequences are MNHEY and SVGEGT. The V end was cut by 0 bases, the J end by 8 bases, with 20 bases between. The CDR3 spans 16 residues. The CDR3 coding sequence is TGTGCCAGCAGTTACTCGTCTAACGGGAAGAGATACAAGCAGTACTTC. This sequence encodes CASSYSSNGKRYKQYF.

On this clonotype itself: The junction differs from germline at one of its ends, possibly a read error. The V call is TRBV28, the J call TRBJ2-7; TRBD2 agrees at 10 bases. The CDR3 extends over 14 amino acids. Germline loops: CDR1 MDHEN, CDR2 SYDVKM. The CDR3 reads CVSSLLAGAYEQYF. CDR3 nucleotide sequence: TGTGTCAGCAGTCTCCTAGCGGGAGCCTACGAGCAGTATTTC.

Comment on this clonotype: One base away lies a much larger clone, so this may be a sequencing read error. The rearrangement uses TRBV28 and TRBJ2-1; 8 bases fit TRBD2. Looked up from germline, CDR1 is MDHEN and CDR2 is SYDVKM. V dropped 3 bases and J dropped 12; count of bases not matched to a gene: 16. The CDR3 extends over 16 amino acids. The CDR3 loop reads CASSLSDRLTGGLQFF. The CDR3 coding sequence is TGTGCCAGCAGTTTGTCCGACAGACTAACGGGAGGGTTGCAGTTCTTC.

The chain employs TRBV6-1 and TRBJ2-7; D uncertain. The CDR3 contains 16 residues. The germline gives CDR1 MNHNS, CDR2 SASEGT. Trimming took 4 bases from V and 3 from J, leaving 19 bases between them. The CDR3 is CASSARLGDGYYEQYV. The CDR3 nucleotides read TGTGCCAGCAGTGCGCGTCTAGGAGACGGGTACTACGAGCAGTACGTC.

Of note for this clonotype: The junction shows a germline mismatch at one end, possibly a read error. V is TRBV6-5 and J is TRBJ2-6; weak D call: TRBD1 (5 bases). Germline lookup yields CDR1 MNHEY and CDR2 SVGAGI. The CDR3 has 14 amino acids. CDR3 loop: CATIRRSGAKVLTF. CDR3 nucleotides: TGTGCCACCATCCGACGCTCTGGGGCCAAGGTCCTGACTTTC.

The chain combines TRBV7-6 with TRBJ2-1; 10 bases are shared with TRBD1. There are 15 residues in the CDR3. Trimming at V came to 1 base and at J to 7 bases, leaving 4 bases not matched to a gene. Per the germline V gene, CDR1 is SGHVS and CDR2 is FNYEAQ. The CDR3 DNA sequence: TGTGCCAGCAGCTTAGGGACAGGGGGTTTAAATGAGCAGTTCTTC. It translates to CASSLGTGGLNEQFF.

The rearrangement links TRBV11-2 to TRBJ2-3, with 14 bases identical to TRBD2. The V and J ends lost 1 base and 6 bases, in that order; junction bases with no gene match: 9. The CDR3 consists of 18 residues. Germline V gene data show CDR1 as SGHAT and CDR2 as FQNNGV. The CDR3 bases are TGTGCCAGCAGCTTAGGGGTGACTAGCGGGAGGGCCGAGGATACGCAGTATTTT. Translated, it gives CASSLGVTSGRAEDTQYF.